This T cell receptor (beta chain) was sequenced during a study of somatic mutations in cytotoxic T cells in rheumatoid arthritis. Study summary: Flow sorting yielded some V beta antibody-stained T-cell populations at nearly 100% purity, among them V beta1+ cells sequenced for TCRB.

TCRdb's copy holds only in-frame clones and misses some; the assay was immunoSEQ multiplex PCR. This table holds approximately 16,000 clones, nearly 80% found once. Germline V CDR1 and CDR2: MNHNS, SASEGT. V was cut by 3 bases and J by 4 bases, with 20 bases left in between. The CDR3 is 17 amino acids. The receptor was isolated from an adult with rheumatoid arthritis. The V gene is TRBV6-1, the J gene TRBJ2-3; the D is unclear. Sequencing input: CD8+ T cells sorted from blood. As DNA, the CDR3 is TGTGCCAGCAGTGAGATAGAACATTCAGGTGACGCAGATACGCAGTATTTT. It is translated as CASSEIEHSGDADTQYF.